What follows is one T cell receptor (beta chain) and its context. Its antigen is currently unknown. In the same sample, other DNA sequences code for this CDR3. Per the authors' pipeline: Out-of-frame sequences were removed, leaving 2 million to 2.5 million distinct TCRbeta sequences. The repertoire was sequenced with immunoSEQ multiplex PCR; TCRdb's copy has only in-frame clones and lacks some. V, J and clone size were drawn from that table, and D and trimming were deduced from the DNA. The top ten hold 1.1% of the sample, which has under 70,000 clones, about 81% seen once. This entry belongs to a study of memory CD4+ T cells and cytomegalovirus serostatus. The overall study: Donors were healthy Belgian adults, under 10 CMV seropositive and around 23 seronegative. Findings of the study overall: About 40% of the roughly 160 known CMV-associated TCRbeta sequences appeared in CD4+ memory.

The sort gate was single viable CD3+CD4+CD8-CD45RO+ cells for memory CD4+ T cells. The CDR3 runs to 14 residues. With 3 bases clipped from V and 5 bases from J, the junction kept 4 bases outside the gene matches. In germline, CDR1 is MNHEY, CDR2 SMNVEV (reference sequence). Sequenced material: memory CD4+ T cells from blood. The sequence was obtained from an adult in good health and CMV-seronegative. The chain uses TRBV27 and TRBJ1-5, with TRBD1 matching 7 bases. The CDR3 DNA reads TGTGCCAGCAGTTTGCGACAGGGATATCAGCCCCAGCATTTT. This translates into CASSLRQGYQPQHF.